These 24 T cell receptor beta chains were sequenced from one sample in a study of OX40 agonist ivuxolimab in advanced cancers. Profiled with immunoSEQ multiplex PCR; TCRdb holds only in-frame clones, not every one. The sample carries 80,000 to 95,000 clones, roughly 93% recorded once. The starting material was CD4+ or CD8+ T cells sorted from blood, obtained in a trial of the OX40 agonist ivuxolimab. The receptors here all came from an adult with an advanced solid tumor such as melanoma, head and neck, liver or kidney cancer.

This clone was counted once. The CDR3 nucleotides are TGTGCCAGCAGCCACACAGGGAGGTCCGACTACGAGCAGTACTTC. The encoded protein is CASSHTGRSDYEQYF. The chain recombines TRBV6-6 with TRBJ2-7, with D perhaps given as TRBD1 or TRBD2 (6 bases each). Germline CDR1 is MNHNY and CDR2 is SVGAGI (reference sequence). The CDR3 runs to 15 residues. V was clipped by 6 bases and J by 3 bases, with 18 bases between them.

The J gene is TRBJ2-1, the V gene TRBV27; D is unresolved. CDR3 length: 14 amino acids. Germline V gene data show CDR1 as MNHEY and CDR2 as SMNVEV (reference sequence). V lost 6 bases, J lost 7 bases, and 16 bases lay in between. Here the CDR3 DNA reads TGTGCCAGCAGCGCCCGCCCTCAGTCGAATGAGCAGTTCTTC. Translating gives CASSARPQSNEQFF.

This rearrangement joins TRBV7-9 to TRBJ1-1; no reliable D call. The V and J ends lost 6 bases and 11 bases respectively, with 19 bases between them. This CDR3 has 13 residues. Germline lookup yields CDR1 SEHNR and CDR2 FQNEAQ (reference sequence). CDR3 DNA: TGTGCCAGCAGATCATCTGTCAGTGAACCGGCTTTCTTT. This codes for CASRSSVSEPAFF.

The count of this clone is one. The CDR3 here is CASSQTSGGRETQYF. CDR3 bases: TGTGCCAGCAGTCAAACTAGCGGGGGGAGAGAGACCCAGTACTTC. The chain uses TRBV6-5 and TRBJ2-5, with 12 bases that match TRBD2. This CDR3 region has 15 residues. From germline, CDR1 is MNHEY and CDR2 SVGAGI. Trimming cost V 5 bases and J 4 bases; bases outside gene matches: 5.

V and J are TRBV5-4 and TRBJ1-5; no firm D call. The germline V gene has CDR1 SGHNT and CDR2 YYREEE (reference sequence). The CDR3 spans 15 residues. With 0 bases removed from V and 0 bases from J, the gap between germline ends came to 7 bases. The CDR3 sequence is CASSLAGSSNQPQHF. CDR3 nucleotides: TGTGCCAGCAGCTTGGCCGGGAGTAGCAATCAGCCCCAGCATTTT. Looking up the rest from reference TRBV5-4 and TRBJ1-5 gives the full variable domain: ETGVTQSPTHLIKTRGQQVTLRCSSQSGHNTVSWYQQALGQGPQFIFQYYREEENGRGNFPPRFSGLQFPNYSSELNVNALELDDSALYLCASSLAGSSNQPQHFGDGTRLSIL.

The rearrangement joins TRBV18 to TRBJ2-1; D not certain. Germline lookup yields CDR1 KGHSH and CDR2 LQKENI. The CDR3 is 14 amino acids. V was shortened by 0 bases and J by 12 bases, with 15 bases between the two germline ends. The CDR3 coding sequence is TGTGCCAGCTCACCACCTTCTACCAAAATGGGGCAGTTCTTC. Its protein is CASSPPSTKMGQFF. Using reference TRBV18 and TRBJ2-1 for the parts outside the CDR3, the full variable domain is NAGVMQNPRHLVRRRGQEARLRCSPMKGHSHVYWYRQLPEEGLKFMVYLQKENIIDESGMPKERFSAEFPKEGPSILRIQQVVRGDSAAYFCASSPPSTKMGQFFGPGTRLTVL.

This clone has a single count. The CDR3 loop is CASSSRVLREQYF. CDR3 nucleotides: TGTGCCAGCAGCTCCCGGGTTCTGAGGGAGCAGTACTTC. V is TRBV7-8 and J is TRBJ2-7, with D unclear. The CDR3 totals 13 residues. V lost 4 bases and J lost 7, with 14 bases in between. Per the germline V gene, CDR1 is SGHVS and CDR2 is FQNEAQ.

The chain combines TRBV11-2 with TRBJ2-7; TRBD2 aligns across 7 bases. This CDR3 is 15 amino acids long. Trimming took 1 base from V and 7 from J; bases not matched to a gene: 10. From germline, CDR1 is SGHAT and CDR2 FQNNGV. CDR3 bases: TGTGCCAGCAGCTTAGCGAGGTTACCGGGGGGTGAGCAGTACTTC. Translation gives CASSLARLPGGEQYF.

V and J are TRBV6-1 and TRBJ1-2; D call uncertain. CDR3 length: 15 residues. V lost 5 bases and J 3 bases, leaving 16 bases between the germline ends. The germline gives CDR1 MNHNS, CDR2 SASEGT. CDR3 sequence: CASSLSGGIDYGYTF. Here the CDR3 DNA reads TGTGCCAGCAGTCTTTCGGGAGGGATAGACTATGGCTACACCTTC.

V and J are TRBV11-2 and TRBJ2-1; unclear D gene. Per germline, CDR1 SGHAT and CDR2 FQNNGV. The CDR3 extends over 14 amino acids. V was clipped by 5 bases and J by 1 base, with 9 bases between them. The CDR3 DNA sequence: TGTGCCAGCAGCCTGGGCCCATCCTACAATGAGCAGTTCTTC. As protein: CASSLGPSYNEQFF.

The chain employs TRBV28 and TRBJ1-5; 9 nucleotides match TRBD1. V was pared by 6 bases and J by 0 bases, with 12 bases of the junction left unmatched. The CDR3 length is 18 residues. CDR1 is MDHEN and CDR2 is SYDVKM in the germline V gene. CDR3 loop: CASSPDRGEVYSNQPQHF. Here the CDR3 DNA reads TGTGCCAGCAGCCCGGACAGGGGAGAGGTATATAGCAATCAGCCCCAGCATTTT.

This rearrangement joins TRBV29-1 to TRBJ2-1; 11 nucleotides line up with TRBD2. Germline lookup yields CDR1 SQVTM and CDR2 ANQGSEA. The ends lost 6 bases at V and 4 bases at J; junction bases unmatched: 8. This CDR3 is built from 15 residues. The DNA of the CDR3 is TGCAGCGTCGAGGGTATAGCGGGGGGGTACAATGAGCAGTTCTTC. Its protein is CSVEGIAGGYNEQFF.

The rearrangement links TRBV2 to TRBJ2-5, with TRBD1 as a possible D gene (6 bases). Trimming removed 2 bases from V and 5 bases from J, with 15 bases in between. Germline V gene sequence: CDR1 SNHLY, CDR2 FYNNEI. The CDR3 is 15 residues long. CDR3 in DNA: TGTGCCAGCAGTGAAATTTCAGGGGCTGGGGAGACCCAGTACTTC. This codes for CASSEISGAGETQYF.

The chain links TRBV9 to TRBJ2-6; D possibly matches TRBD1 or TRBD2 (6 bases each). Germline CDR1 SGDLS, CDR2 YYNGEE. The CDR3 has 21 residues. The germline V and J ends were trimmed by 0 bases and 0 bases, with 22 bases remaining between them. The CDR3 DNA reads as TGTGCCAGCAGCGTAGACGGGGGCAGAGGAACGGGTTTCTCTGGGGCCAACGTCCTGACTTTC. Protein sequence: CASSVDGGRGTGFSGANVLTF.

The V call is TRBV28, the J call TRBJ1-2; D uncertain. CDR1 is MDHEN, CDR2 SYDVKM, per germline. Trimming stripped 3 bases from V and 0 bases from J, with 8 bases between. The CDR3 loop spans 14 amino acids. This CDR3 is CASSFFRSNYGYTF. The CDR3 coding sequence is TGTGCCAGCAGTTTCTTCCGCTCTAACTATGGCTACACCTTC.

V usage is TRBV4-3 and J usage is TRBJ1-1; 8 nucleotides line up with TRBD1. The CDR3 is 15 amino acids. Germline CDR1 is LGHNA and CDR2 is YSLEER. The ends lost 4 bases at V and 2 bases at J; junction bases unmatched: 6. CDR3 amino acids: CASSRITGGNTEAFF. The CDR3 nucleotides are TGCGCCAGCAGCCGCATCACAGGGGGAAACACTGAAGCTTTCTTT.

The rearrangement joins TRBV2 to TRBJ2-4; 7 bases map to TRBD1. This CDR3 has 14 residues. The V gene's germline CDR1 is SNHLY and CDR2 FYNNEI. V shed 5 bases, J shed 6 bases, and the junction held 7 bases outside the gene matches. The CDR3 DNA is TGTGCCAGCAGTCAGTGGGACAGCCGAAACATTCAGTACTTC. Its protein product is CASSQWDSRNIQYF.

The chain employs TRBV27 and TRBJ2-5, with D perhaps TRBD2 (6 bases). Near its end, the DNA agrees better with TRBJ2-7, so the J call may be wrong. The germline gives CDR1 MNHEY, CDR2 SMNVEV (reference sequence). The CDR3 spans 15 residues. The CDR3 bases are TGTGCCAGCAGTCCCCACGGCGCGGGGACCTACGAGCAGTACTTC. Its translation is CASSPHGAGTYEQYF.

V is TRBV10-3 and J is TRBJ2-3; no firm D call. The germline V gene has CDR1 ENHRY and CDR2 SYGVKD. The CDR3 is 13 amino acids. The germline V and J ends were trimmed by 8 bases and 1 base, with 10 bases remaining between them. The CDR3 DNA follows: TGTGCCATCGGCGGACCACGCACAGATACGCAGTATTTT. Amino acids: CAIGGPRTDTQYF.

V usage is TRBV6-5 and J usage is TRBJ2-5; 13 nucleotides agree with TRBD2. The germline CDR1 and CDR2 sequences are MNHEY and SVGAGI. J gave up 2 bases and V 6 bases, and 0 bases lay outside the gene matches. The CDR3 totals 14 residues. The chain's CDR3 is CASRLAGGQETQYF. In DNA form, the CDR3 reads TGTGCCAGCAGACTAGCGGGAGGGCAAGAGACCCAGTACTTC.

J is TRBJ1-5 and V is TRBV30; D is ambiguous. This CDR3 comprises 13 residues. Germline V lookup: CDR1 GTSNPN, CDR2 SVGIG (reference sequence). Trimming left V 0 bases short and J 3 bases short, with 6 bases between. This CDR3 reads CAWSVDYNQPQHF. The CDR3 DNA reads TGTGCCTGGAGTGTAGATTACAATCAGCCCCAGCATTTT. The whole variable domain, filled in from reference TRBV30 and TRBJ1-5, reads SQTIHQWPATLVQPVGSPLSLECTVEGTSNPNLYWYRQAAGRGLQLLFYSVGIGQISSEVPQNLSASRPQDRQFILSSKKLLLSDSGFYLCAWSVDYNQPQHFGDGTRLSIL.

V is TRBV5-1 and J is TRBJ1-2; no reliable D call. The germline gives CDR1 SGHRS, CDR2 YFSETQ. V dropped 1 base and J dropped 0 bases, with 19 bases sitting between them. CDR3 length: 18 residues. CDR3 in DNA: TGCGCCAGCAGCTTGTATGCAGCCCTGTCGGGAACTAACTATGGCTACACCTTC. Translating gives CASSLYAALSGTNYGYTF.

The CDR3: CASNILAETQYF. In DNA, the CDR3 is TGTGCCAGCAATATACTCGCGGAGACCCAGTACTTC. The rearrangement links TRBV6-1 to TRBJ2-5; D uncertain. This CDR3 comprises 12 residues. V lost 7 bases and J lost 5, with 11 bases in between. The germline gives CDR1 MNHNS, CDR2 SASEGT.

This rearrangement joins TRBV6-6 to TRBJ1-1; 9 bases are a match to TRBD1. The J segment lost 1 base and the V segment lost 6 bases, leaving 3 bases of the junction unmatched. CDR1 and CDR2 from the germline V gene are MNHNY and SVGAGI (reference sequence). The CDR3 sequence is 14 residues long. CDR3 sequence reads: CASRGQGTNTEAFF. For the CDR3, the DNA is TGTGCCAGCAGAGGACAGGGGACGAACACTGAAGCTTTCTTT.